This T cell receptor beta chain was obtained from a study of cytomegalovirus exposure and HLA in healthy donors. Trimming cost V 3 bases and J 5 bases; bases outside gene matches: 5. CDR1 SEHNR and CDR2 FQNEAQ come from the germline V gene (reference sequence). This CDR3 comprises 14 residues. PCR amplification relied on 60 Vbeta primers (plus 13 Jbeta primers). Assay used: immunoSEQ multiplex PCR; TCRdb lists only in-frame clones, some missing. The sample shows 90,000 to 120,000 clones, approximately 76% of them seen only once. This chain links TRBV7-9 with TRBJ1-1; 8 nucleotides line up with TRBD1. This TCR derives from a man aged 18 to 30 in good health and CMV-seronegative. Sample: PBMCs. The CDR3 coding sequence is TGTGCCAGCAGCTTTGGACAGGGTGCGACTGAAGCTTTCTTT. As protein: CASSFGQGATEAFF.